Following are 10 T cell receptor beta chains from one sample sequenced in a study of blood T cell repertoires in COVID-19. Measured with immunoSEQ multiplex PCR; TCRdb has only the in-frame clones, and not every one. The table shows 250,000 to 300,000 clones, with 80% to 85% occurring only once. The sequenced material came from PBMCs or T cells enriched from blood (not recorded which). Receptors originate from a man between 35 and 55 years old who had been exposed to COVID-19.

This clone came up a few times. The chain combines TRBV4-1 with TRBJ1-6; D is unresolved. Trimming shortened V by 1 base and J by 8 bases, and 9 bases separated the two germline ends. CDR3 length: 14 amino acids. Germline CDR1 MGHRA, CDR2 YSYEKL. The CDR3 loop is CASSQVRADSPLHF. CDR3 nucleotides: TGCGCCAGCAGCCAAGTTCGTGCGGATTCACCCCTCCACTTT.

The chain joins TRBV4-1 to TRBJ2-7; 8 bases are a match to TRBD2. This CDR3 spans 15 amino acids. V was clipped by 3 bases and J by 0 bases; unmatched bases: 4. CDR1 and CDR2 (germline): MGHRA, YSYEKL. CDR3 protein: CASSHSGTLSYEQYF. DNA for the CDR3: TGCGCCAGCAGCCATAGCGGGACTCTCTCCTACGAGCAGTACTTC.

This clone was counted a few times. The J gene is TRBJ1-2, the V gene TRBV12-3 or TRBV12-4, with D perhaps TRBD1 (5 bases). The CDR3 loop spans 13 amino acids. With 3 bases removed from V and 7 bases from J, the gap between germline ends came to 12 bases. CDR3 sequence: CASSLSGPGGYTF. CDR3 nucleotide sequence: TGTGCCAGCAGTTTGTCAGGGCCGGGTGGCTACACCTTC.

The CDR3 DNA sequence: TGTGCCAGCAGCCGGACTAGCGGGAGTGAGCAGTTCTTC. This gives the protein CASSRTSGSEQFF. The rearrangement links TRBV7-3 to TRBJ2-1, with 13 nucleotides matching TRBD2. The trim removed 5 bases at V and 9 bases at J, leaving 1 base unmatched. CDR3 length: 13 residues. Germline lookup yields CDR1 SGHTA and CDR2 FQGTGA.

The table lists this clone with a count of one. This CDR3 reads CASSENPGGSTEPQHF. Here the CDR3 DNA reads TGTGCCAGCAGTGAAAACCCAGGGGGCAGTACGGAGCCCCAGCATTTT. This chain links TRBV6-1 with TRBJ1-5; 8 nucleotides align to TRBD1. Germline assignment: CDR1 MNHNS and CDR2 SASEGT. The CDR3 extends over 16 amino acids. The ends lost 2 bases at V and 8 bases at J; junction bases unmatched: 11.

The chain joins TRBV7-9 to TRBJ1-2; 8 nucleotides match TRBD1. This CDR3 contains 15 residues. The junction had 6 bases not matched to a gene; V was cut back by 2 bases and J by 4 bases. Looked up from germline, CDR1 is SEHNR and CDR2 is FQNEAQ (reference sequence). Here the CDR3 reads CASSLQQGVPYGYTF. CDR3 DNA: TGTGCCAGCAGCTTACAACAGGGGGTCCCCTATGGCTACACCTTC.

This clone has a handful of counts. The chain employs TRBV6-1 and TRBJ1-4; D is perhaps TRBD1 (5 bases). The CDR3 is 16 amino acids. V lost 2 bases and J 8 bases, leaving 18 bases between the germline ends. Germline values: CDR1 MNHNS, CDR2 SASEGT. The CDR3 is CASSEPPRQGIEKLFF. CDR3 DNA: TGTGCCAGCAGTGAACCCCCCCGGCAGGGCATAGAAAAACTGTTTTTT.

J is TRBJ1-2 and V is TRBV28, with D unclear. The length of the CDR3 is 13 residues. Deletions cut 8 bases from V and 6 bases from J, with 16 bases between. CDR1 and CDR2 from the germline V gene are MDHEN and SYDVKM. CDR3 region: CASRTEFLNGYTF. The CDR3 DNA sequence: TGTGCCAGCCGCACAGAGTTCCTTAATGGCTACACCTTC.

Only one count was recorded for this clone. The DNA of the CDR3 is TGTGCCAGCAGCACCAGGACCGGGGGAGAGACCCAGTACTTC. It codes for CASSTRTGGETQYF. V gene TRBV9 combines with J gene TRBJ2-5; tentatively, D is TRBD2 (6 bases). V lost 4 bases to trimming and J lost 4 bases, with 14 bases between them. This CDR3 has 14 residues. Germline V gene sequence: CDR1 SGDLS, CDR2 YYNGEE.

This rearrangement joins TRBV7-9 to TRBJ1-4; the D is unclear. V was pared by 3 bases and J by 3 bases, with 11 bases between. Germline assignment: CDR1 SEHNR and CDR2 FQNEAQ (reference sequence). This CDR3 has 15 amino acids. This CDR3 reads CASSLQASANEKLFF. The CDR3 region has the DNA TGTGCCAGCAGCTTGCAGGCTTCGGCTAATGAAAAACTGTTTTTT.